The 25 T cell receptor beta chains presented below share a single source sample, sequenced in a study of cytomegalovirus exposure and HLA in healthy donors. The table came from immunoSEQ multiplex PCR; TCRdb's copy has only in-frame clones and leaves some out. Of 250,000 to 400,000 clones in the sample, around 90% were seen once. Sequencing was done on a sample of PBMCs. Source of these receptors: a man younger than 40 in good health and CMV-seronegative.

The V gene is TRBV6-5, the J gene TRBJ2-1; D ambiguous. In germline, CDR1 is MNHEY, CDR2 SVGAGI. This CDR3 spans 14 amino acids. V lost 3 bases to trimming and J lost 9 bases, with 15 bases between them. As DNA, the CDR3 is TGTGCCAGCAGTTATTCACCCCCGTCGGGTGAGCAGTTCTTC. Protein: CASSYSPPSGEQFF.

V usage is TRBV4-1 and J usage is TRBJ1-5; 7 positions agree with TRBD1. V shed 3 bases and J 5 bases; nucleotides not matched to a gene: 7. The CDR3 is 15 amino acids. Looked up from germline, CDR1 is MGHRA and CDR2 is YSYEKL. The CDR3 is CASSHPTGDHQPQHF. DNA for the CDR3: TGCGCCAGCAGCCACCCAACAGGGGATCATCAGCCCCAGCATTTT.

The rearrangement uses TRBV5-1 and TRBJ2-1; the D is unclear. The CDR3 consists of 13 residues. CDR1 and CDR2 (germline): SGHRS, YFSETQ. V shed 4 bases and J shed 0 bases, with 5 bases lying between them. The CDR3 is CASSPRSYNEQFF. CDR3 coding DNA: TGCGCCAGCAGCCCCCGCTCCTACAATGAGCAGTTCTTC.

This clone has more than one count but fewer than ten. This rearrangement joins TRBV14 to TRBJ1-2; 9 nucleotides line up with TRBD1. There are 16 residues in the CDR3. Germline V gene sequence: CDR1 SGHDN, CDR2 FVKESK. The trim removed 1 base at V and 4 bases at J, leaving 7 bases unmatched. The DNA for the CDR3 is TGTGCCAGCAGCCAAGTTGCAGGGACAGGGACCTATGGCTACACCTTC. This gives the protein CASSQVAGTGTYGYTF.

This clone was counted a single time. This chain connects TRBV18 to TRBJ1-1; D is perhaps TRBD1 (5 bases). Germline V gene lookup returns CDR1 KGHSH and CDR2 LQKENI. The V end was cut by 1 base, the J end by 6 bases, with 12 bases between. This CDR3 comprises 14 residues. This chain's CDR3 is CASSPLERGAEAFF. CDR3 nucleotides: TGTGCCAGCTCACCACTGGAGCGGGGCGCTGAAGCTTTCTTT.

The rearrangement joins TRBV7-9 to TRBJ1-4; D remains unclear. CDR1 and CDR2 (germline): SEHNR, FQNEAQ (reference sequence). The V end was cut by 1 base, the J end by 5 bases, with 8 bases between. CDR3 size: 14 residues. CDR3 loop: CASSLVAENEKLFF. CDR3 in DNA: TGTGCCAGCAGCTTAGTTGCAGAAAATGAAAAACTGTTTTTT.

This clone has just a few counts. The gene calls are TRBV10-1 and TRBJ2-1; 10 bases match TRBD2. CDR1 and CDR2 (germline): WNHNN, SYGVQD (reference sequence). The CDR3 runs to 15 residues. Germline trimming cut 5 bases from V and 3 bases from J; bases unmatched to any gene: 4. The CDR3 DNA reads as TGCGCCAGCAGTCGTAGCGGGGGGTTCTACAATGAGCAGTTCTTC. Amino acids: CASSRSGGFYNEQFF.

The rearrangement joins TRBV19 to TRBJ1-1, with a weak D call TRBD1 (5 bases). V dropped 9 bases and J dropped 1 base, with 9 bases sitting between them. In germline, CDR1 is LNHDA, CDR2 SQIVND (reference sequence). This CDR3 region has 12 residues. CDR3 bases: TGTGCCAGCCAGACAGAGAACACTGAAGCTTTCTTT. This translates into CASQTENTEAFF.

The chain combines TRBV6-1 with TRBJ1-4, with D perhaps TRBD1 (6 bases). Germline V gene lookup returns CDR1 MNHNS and CDR2 SASEGT. This CDR3 region has 14 residues. Deletions cut 4 bases from V and 4 bases from J, with 10 bases between. This CDR3 reads CASSAIGGNEKLFF. CDR3 nucleotides: TGTGCCAGCAGTGCAATAGGGGGTAATGAAAAACTGTTTTTT.

V usage is TRBV6-5 and J usage is TRBJ1-2; D may be TRBD1 (6 bases). The CDR3 is 15 amino acids. From germline, CDR1 is MNHEY and CDR2 SVGAGI. V was cut by 2 bases and J by 7 bases, with 17 bases left in between. CDR3 sequence (DNA): TGTGCCAGCAGTTACCGCCTAGGGGGATGGGGTGGCTACACCTTC. The encoded protein is CASSYRLGGWGGYTF.

This chain uses TRBV13 with TRBJ2-7, with D possibly TRBD2 on 6 matching bases. This CDR3 is built from 12 residues. The germline V gene has CDR1 PRHDT and CDR2 FYEKMQ (reference sequence). Deletions cut 4 bases from V and 6 bases from J, with 10 bases between. In nucleotides, the CDR3 is TGTGCCAGCAGCTCGGACGGGAGCGAGCAGTACTTC. As protein: CASSSDGSEQYF.

V gene TRBV5-6 combines with J gene TRBJ1-1, with TRBD1 matching 10 bases. Germline V CDR1 and CDR2: SGHDT, YYEEEE. V lost 4 bases to trimming and J lost 1 base; unmatched junction nucleotides: 7. The CDR3 totals 16 residues. The CDR3 loop reads CASSPRQGAGNTEAFF. The DNA of the CDR3 is TGTGCCAGCAGCCCCCGACAGGGGGCGGGGAACACTGAAGCTTTCTTT. The full variable domain, rest sourced from reference TRBV5-6 and TRBJ1-1, is DAGVTQSPTHLIKTRGQQVTLRCSPKSGHDTVSWYQQALGQGPQFIFQYYEEEERQRGNFPDRFSGHQFPNYSSELNVNALLLGDSALYLCASSPRQGAGNTEAFFGQGTRLTVV.

In regard to this clone: Other DNA sequences in this specimen translate into the identical CDR3. The chain is built from TRBV4-1 and TRBJ2-7; TRBD2 agrees at 7 bases. V was pared by 1 base and J by 4 bases, with 7 bases of the junction left unmatched. This CDR3 is 15 amino acids long. Germline CDR1 MGHRA, CDR2 YSYEKL. The CDR3 here is CASSQGSGGGYEQYF. The CDR3 DNA reads as TGCGCCAGCAGCCAAGGGAGTGGGGGAGGGTACGAGCAGTACTTC.

The J gene is TRBJ2-6, the V gene TRBV5-8, with 9 bases aligning to TRBD1. CDR1 SGHTS and CDR2 YDEGEE come from the germline V gene. This CDR3 spans 18 amino acids. The V segment lost 1 base and the J segment 2 bases; nucleotides outside the gene matches: 7. This CDR3 reads CASSLTGTGFPGANVLTF. Here the CDR3 DNA reads TGTGCCAGCAGCTTGACCGGGACAGGGTTCCCTGGGGCCAACGTCCTGACTTTC.

This clone was seen only a few times. The chain uses TRBV25-1 and TRBJ1-5, with a tentative D call TRBD1 (5 bases). In germline, CDR1 is MGHDK, CDR2 SYGVNS. This CDR3 has 15 residues. V was clipped by 6 bases and J by 0 bases, with 12 bases between them. The CDR3, as DNA: TGTGCCAGCAGCCTAGACAGCGATAGCAATCAGCCCCAGCATTTT. Translated, it gives CASSLDSDSNQPQHF. The full variable domain, rest sourced from reference TRBV25-1 and TRBJ1-5, is EADIYQTPRYLVIGTGKKITLECSQTMGHDKMYWYQQDPGMELHLIHYSYGVNSTEKGDLSSESTVSRIRTEHFPLTLESARPSHTSQYLCASSLDSDSNQPQHFGDGTRLSIL.

V and J are TRBV11-2 and TRBJ2-7; TRBD1 is a possible D gene (5 bases). The germline V gene has CDR1 SGHAT and CDR2 FQNNGV. Trimming pared 4 bases from V and 6 bases from J, leaving 22 bases between. The CDR3 has 16 residues. DNA of the CDR3: TGTGCCAGCAGCTCAGAATACTCGCTTTTAGGGGCCGAGCAGTACTTC. Protein: CASSSEYSLLGAEQYF.

The chain is built from TRBV5-5 and TRBJ2-7; 12 bases agree with TRBD2. J gave up 1 base and V 5 bases, and 10 bases lay outside the gene matches. There are 17 residues in the CDR3. The germline V gene encodes CDR1 SGHKS and CDR2 YYEKEE (reference sequence). The CDR3 region is CASRAQSLAGGSYEQYF. The CDR3 coding sequence is TGTGCCAGCAGGGCACAATCACTAGCGGGGGGTTCCTACGAGCAGTACTTC.

The chain recombines TRBV29-1 with TRBJ2-4, with a tentative D call TRBD2 (5 bases). V dropped 7 bases and J dropped 2 bases, with 18 bases sitting between them. Germline CDR1 and CDR2: SQVTM and ANQGSEA. This CDR3 region has 15 residues. The DNA of the CDR3 is TGCAGCGCTCCCCGGGCGGGCGCACCCAAAAACATTCAGTACTTC. Translated: CSAPRAGAPKNIQYF.

The chain carries TRBV18 and TRBJ2-3; 7 positions match TRBD1. The CDR3 loop spans 16 amino acids. Per the germline V gene, CDR1 is KGHSH and CDR2 is LQKENI. J lost 2 bases, V lost 4 bases, and 9 bases had no gene match. DNA of the CDR3: TGTGCCAGCTCACGTAGGGACAGTGACTTCACAGATACGCAGTATTTT. Amino acid sequence: CASSRRDSDFTDTQYF.

The J gene is TRBJ1-1, the V gene TRBV5-1; 7 bases align to TRBD1. The CDR3 totals 15 residues. V dropped 7 bases and J dropped 1; count of bases not matched to a gene: 10. Per the germline V gene, CDR1 is SGHRS and CDR2 is YFSETQ. The CDR3 sequence: CASGPHRGANTEAFF. Here the CDR3 DNA reads TGCGCCAGCGGACCACACAGGGGTGCGAACACTGAAGCTTTCTTT. Full variable domain (remainder filled in from reference TRBV5-1 and TRBJ1-1): KAGVTQTPRYLIKTRGQQVTLSCSPISGHRSVSWYQQTPGQGLQFLFEYFSETQRNKGNFPGRFSGRQFSNSRSEMNVSTLELGDSALYLCASGPHRGANTEAFFGQGTRLTVV.

The V gene is TRBV29-1, the J gene TRBJ1-5; a possible D gene is TRBD1 (5 bases). From germline, CDR1 is SQVTM and CDR2 ANQGSEA. The CDR3 loop spans 13 amino acids. V lost 4 bases, J lost 6 bases, and 13 bases lay in between. The CDR3 nucleotides read TGCAGCGTTGGTGGTGGGGCTGGTCAGCCCCAGCATTTT. Its translation is CSVGGGAGQPQHF.

This chain connects TRBV4-1 to TRBJ2-5, with 9 nucleotides matching TRBD1. Germline values: CDR1 MGHRA, CDR2 YSYEKL. The J segment lost 4 bases and the V segment lost 0 bases, leaving 6 bases of the junction unmatched. The CDR3 is made up of 16 amino acids. CDR3 region: CASSQDLGTGLETQYF. The DNA for the CDR3 is TGCGCCAGCAGCCAAGATTTGGGGACAGGGCTAGAGACCCAGTACTTC.

There are a few counts of this clone. This chain links TRBV5-4 with TRBJ2-7; TRBD1 matches at 9 bases. Germline CDR1 is SGHNT and CDR2 is YYREEE (reference sequence). V lost 2 bases, J lost 5 bases, and 8 bases stayed unmatched. The CDR3 spans 15 residues. This CDR3 is CASSFERDRVHEQYF. The DNA of the CDR3 is TGTGCCAGCAGCTTTGAGCGGGACAGGGTCCACGAGCAGTACTTC.

The J gene is TRBJ2-3, the V gene TRBV2, with D possibly matching TRBD2 (6 bases). V dropped 4 bases and J dropped 2 bases, with 13 bases sitting between them. CDR1 and CDR2 (germline): SNHLY, FYNNEI. The CDR3 totals 15 residues. The CDR3 bases are TGTGCCAGCAGTGTTTTAGCGGAACCCACAGATACGCAGTATTTT. Its translation: CASSVLAEPTDTQYF. Using reference TRBV2 and TRBJ2-3 for the parts outside the CDR3, the full variable domain is EPEVTQTPSHQVTQMGQEVILRCVPISNHLYFYWYRQILGQKVEFLVSFYNNEISEKSEIFDDQFSVERPDGSNFTLKIRSTKLEDSAMYFCASSVLAEPTDTQYFGPGTRLTVL.

The chain links TRBV29-1 to TRBJ2-3; 8 nucleotides align to TRBD1. The length of the CDR3 is 14 residues. V shed 8 bases, J shed 0 bases, and the junction held 7 bases outside the gene matches. Germline CDR1 reads SQVTM; CDR2 reads ANQGSEA. The CDR3 coding sequence is TGCAGCTCCTTGGACAGGGCTAGCACAGATACGCAGTATTTT. Encoded protein: CSSLDRASTDTQYF.